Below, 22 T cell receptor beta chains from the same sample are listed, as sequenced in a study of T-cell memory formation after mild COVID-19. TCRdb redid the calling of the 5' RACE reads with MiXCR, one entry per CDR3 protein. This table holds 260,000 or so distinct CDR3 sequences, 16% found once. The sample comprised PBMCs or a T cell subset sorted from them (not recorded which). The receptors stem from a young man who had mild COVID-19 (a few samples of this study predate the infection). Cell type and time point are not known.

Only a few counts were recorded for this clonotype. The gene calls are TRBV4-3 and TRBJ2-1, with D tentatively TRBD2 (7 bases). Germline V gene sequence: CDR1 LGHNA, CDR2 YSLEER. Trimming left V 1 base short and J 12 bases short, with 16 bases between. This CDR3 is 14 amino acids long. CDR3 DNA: TGCGCCAGCAGCCAAGTCGTGTGGGGGGGCGGGCAGTTCTTC. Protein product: CASSQVVWGGGQFF.

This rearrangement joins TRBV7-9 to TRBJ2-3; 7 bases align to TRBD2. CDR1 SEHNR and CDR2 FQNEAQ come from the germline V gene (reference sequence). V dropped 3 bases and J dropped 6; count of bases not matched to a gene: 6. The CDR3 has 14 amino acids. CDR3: CASSLTSIADTQYF. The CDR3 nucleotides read TGTGCCAGCAGCTTGACTAGCATTGCGGATACGCAGTATTTT.

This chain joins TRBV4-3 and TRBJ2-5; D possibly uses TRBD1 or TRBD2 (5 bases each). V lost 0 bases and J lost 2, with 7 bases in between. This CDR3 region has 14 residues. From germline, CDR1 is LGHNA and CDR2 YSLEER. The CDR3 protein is CASSQEGTQETQYF. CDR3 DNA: TGCGCCAGCAGCCAAGAGGGGACGCAAGAGACCCAGTACTTC.

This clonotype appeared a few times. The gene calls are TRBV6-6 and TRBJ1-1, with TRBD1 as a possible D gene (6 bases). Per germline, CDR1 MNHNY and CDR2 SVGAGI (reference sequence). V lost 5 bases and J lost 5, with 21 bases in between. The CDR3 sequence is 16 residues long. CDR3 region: CASSDIGGFGQTEAFF. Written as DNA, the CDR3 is TGTGCCAGCAGTGATATAGGGGGGTTCGGTCAGACTGAAGCTTTCTTT.

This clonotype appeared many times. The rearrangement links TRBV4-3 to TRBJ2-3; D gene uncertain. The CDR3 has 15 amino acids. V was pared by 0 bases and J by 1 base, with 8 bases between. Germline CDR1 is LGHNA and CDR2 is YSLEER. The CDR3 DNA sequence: TGCGCCAGCAGCCAAGAAGGGCAGGGCACAGATACGCAGTATTTT. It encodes CASSQEGQGTDTQYF.

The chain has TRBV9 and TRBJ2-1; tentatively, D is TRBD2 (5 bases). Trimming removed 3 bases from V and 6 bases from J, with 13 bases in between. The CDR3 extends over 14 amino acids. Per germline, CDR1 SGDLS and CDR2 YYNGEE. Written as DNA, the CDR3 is TGTGCCAGCAGCGCCGGGGAGACCATCAATGAGCAGTTCTTC. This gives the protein CASSAGETINEQFF.

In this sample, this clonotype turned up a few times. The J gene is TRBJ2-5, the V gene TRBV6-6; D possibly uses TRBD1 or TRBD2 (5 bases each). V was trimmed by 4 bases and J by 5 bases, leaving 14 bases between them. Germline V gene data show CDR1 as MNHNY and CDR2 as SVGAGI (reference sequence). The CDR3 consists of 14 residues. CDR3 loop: CASSSPGPGETQYF. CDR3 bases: TGTGCCAGCAGTTCTCCGGGGCCAGGGGAGACCCAGTACTTC.

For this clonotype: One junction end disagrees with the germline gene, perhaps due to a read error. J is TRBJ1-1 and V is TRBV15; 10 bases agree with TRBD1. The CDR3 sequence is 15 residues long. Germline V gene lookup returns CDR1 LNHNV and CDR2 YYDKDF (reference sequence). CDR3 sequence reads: CATSREGQGPPRDIF. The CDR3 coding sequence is TGTGCCACCAGCAGAGAGGGACAGGGGCCGCCGAGGGATATCTTT.

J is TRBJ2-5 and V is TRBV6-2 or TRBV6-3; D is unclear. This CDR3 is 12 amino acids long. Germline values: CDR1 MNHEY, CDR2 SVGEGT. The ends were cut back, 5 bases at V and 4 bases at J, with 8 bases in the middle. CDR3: CASSARPETQYF. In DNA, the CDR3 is TGTGCCAGCAGTGCCCGCCCAGAGACCCAGTACTTC.

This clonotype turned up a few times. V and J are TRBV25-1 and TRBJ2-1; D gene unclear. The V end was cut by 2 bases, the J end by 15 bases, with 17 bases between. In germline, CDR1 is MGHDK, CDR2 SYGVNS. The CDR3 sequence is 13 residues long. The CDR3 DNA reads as TGTGCCAGCAGTGAAAGGCCTGGTGAGGTAGGGTTCTTC. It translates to CASSERPGEVGFF.

The CDR3 DNA follows: TGTGCCAGCAGCGTAGGTGGCTCCTATAATTCACCCCTCCACTTT. Amino acids: CASSVGGSYNSPLHF. V and J are TRBV9 and TRBJ1-6; D not certain. The germline V gene encodes CDR1 SGDLS and CDR2 YYNGEE. Trimming removed 0 bases from V and 0 bases from J, with 4 bases in between. CDR3 size: 15 residues.

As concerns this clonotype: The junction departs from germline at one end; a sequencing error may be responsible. The CDR3, as DNA: TGTGCCAGCAGTCAAGGCACCGAGGTTGACTTC. Encoded protein: CASSQGTEVDF. The chain employs TRBV7-2 and TRBJ1-2; no definite D call. CDR1 and CDR2 (germline): SGHTA, FQGNSA. This CDR3 is built from 11 residues. The complete variable domain, with remaining parts taken from reference TRBV7-2 and TRBJ1-2, reads GAGVSQSPSNKVTEKGKDVELRCDPISGHTALYWYRQSLGQGLEFLIYFQGNSAPDKSGLPSDRFSAERTGGSVSTLTIQRTQQEDSAVYLCASSQGTEVDFGSGTRLTVV.

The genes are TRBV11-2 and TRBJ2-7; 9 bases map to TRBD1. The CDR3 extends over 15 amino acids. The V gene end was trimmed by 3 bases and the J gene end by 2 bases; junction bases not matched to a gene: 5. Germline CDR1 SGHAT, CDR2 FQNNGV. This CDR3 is CASSFYGQGTYEQYF. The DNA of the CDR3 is TGTGCCAGCAGCTTCTATGGACAGGGGACCTACGAGCAGTACTTC.

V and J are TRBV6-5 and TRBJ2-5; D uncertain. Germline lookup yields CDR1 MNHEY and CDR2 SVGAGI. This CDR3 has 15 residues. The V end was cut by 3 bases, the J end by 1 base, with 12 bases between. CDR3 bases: TGTGCCAGCAGTTATGGATTCCTAAGCCAAGAGACCCAGTACTTC. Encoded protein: CASSYGFLSQETQYF.

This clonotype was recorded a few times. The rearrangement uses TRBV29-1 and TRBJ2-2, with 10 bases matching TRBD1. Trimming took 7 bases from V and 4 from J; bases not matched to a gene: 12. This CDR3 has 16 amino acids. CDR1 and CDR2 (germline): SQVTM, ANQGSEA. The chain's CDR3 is CSATAPGQGFTGELFF. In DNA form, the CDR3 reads TGCAGCGCCACTGCACCGGGACAGGGGTTCACCGGGGAGCTGTTTTTT.

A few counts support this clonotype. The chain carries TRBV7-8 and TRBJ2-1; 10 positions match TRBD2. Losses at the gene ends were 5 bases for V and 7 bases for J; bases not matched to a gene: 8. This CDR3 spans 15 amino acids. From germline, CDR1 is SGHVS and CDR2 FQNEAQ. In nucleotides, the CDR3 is TGTGCCAGCAGCCTTGGGACTAGCGCGGGGAATGAGCAGTTCTTC. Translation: CASSLGTSAGNEQFF.

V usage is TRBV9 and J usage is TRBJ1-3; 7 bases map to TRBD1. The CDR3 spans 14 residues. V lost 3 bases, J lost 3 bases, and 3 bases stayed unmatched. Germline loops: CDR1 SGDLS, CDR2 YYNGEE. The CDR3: CASSGTGVGNTIYF. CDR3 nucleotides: TGTGCCAGCAGCGGGACAGGAGTTGGAAACACCATATATTTT.

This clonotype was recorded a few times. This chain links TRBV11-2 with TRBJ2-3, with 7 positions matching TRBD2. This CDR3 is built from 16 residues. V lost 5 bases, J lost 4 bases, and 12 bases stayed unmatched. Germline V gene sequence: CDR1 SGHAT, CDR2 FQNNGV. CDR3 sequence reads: CASSRQTAGPPDTQYF. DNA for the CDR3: TGTGCCAGCAGCCGCCAGACAGCGGGGCCCCCAGATACGCAGTATTTT.

The CDR3 nucleotides are TGCGCCAGCAGCCCGCAAGCGGGGAGAAGTTACGAGCAGTACTTC. Translated, it gives CASSPQAGRSYEQYF. The rearrangement joins TRBV4-3 to TRBJ2-7, with 7 bases that match TRBD2. The CDR3 has 15 amino acids. CDR1 and CDR2 (germline): LGHNA, YSLEER. Trimming cost V 4 bases and J 4 bases; bases outside gene matches: 10.

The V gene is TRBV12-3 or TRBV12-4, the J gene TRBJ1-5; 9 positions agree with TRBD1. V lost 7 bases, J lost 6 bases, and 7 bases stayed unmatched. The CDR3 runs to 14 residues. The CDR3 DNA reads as TGTGCCAGCACCTGGGGACAGGGAACTCAGCCCCAGCATTTT. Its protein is CASTWGQGTQPQHF.

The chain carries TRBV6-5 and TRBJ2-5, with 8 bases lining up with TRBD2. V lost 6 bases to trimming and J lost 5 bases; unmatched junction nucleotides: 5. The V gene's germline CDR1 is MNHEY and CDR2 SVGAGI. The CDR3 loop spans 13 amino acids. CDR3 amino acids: CASSRLALETQYF. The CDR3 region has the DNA TGTGCCAGCAGCCGACTAGCGTTGGAGACCCAGTACTTC.

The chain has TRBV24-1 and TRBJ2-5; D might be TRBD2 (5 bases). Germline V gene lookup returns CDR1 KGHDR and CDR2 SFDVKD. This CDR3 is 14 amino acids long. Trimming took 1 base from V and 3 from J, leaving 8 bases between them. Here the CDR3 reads CATSDFRGEETQYF. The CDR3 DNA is TGTGCCACCAGTGATTTCCGGGGTGAAGAGACCCAGTACTTC.